The 2 T cell receptor beta chains below come from one sample, sequenced in a study of OX40 agonist ivuxolimab in advanced cancers. Profiled with immunoSEQ multiplex PCR; TCRdb holds only in-frame clones, not every one. The table records about 110,000 clones, 75% to 95% of them present only once. The material sequenced was CD4+ or CD8+ T cells sorted from blood, taken in a trial of the OX40 agonist ivuxolimab. These receptors all stem from an adult with an advanced solid tumor such as melanoma, head and neck, liver or kidney cancer.

The rearrangement links TRBV5-6 to TRBJ2-5; TRBD1 matches at 10 bases. J gave up 2 bases and V 2 bases, and 3 bases lay outside the gene matches. Germline-derived CDR1 and CDR2 are SGHDT and YYEEEE. The CDR3 contains 15 residues. CDR3 nucleotide sequence: TGTGCCAGCAGCTTACCGGGACAGGGGCAAGAGACCCAGTACTTC. This sequence encodes CASSLPGQGQETQYF.

The chain couples TRBV4-1 to TRBJ2-7; possibly TRBD1 for D (6 bases). V lost 5 bases to trimming and J lost 0 bases, with 14 bases between them. Per the germline V gene, CDR1 is MGHRA and CDR2 is YSYEKL. This CDR3 comprises 15 residues. In nucleotides, the CDR3 is TGCGCCAGCAGCTACGACAGGAGGAGCTCCTACGAGCAGTACTTC. Its translation is CASSYDRRSSYEQYF.